The source of this T cell receptor (beta chain) is a study of blood T cell repertoires in COVID-19. V was trimmed by 2 bases and J by 6 bases, leaving 8 bases between them. In germline, CDR1 is SGHTA, CDR2 FQGNSA. This CDR3 region has 14 residues. In the study's own analysis: For nucleated cells, counts were estimated from reference gene primer amplification. Clones were sequenced by immunoSEQ multiplex PCR, and TCRdb holds only the in-frame ones, with some missing. That table furnishes V, J and clone size, whereas the DNA furnished D and trimming. The table shows more than 400,000 clones, with roughly 87% occurring only once. Participants' own reports of clinical history determined their cohort assignment.

This TCR was sampled from a woman younger than 35 who had recovered from COVID-19. Sequenced: PBMCs or T cells enriched from blood (not recorded which). This chain uses TRBV7-2 with TRBJ1-6; no clear D gene. For the CDR3, the DNA is TGTGCCAGCAGCTTAAAGTCTATTAATTCACCCCTCCACTTT. This gives the protein CASSLKSINSPLHF. The full variable domain, its missing parts supplied by reference TRBV7-2 and TRBJ1-6, is GAGVSQSPSNKVTEKGKDVELRCDPISGHTALYWYRQSLGQGLEFLIYFQGNSAPDKSGLPSDRFSAERTGGSVSTLTIQRTQQEDSAVYLCASSLKSINSPLHFGNGTRLTVT.